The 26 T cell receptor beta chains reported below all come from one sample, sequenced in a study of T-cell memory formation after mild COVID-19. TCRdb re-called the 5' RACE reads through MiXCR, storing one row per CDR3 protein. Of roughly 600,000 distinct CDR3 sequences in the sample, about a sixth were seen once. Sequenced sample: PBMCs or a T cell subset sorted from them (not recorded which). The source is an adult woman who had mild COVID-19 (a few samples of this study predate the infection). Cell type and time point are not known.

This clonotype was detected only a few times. CDR3 bases: TGTGCCAGCAGCTTAACAGTCGGCAATCAGCCCCAGCATTTT. Amino acid sequence: CASSLTVGNQPQHF. The V gene is TRBV7-2, the J gene TRBJ1-5; no clear D. Germline V gene lookup returns CDR1 SGHTA and CDR2 FQGNSA. This CDR3 has 14 amino acids. Trimming pared 2 bases from V and 2 bases from J, leaving 7 bases between.

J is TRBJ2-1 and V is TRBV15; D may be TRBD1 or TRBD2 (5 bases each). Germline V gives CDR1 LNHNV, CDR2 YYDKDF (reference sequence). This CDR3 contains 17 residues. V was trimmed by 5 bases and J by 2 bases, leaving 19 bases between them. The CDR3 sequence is CATSGGIGGPPYNEQFF. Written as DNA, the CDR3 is TGTGCCACCAGCGGAGGCATTGGGGGTCCTCCCTACAATGAGCAGTTCTTC.

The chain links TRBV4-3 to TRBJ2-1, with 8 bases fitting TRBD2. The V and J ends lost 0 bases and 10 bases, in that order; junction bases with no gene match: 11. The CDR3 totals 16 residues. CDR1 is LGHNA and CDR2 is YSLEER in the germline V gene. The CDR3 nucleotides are TGCGCCAGCAGCCAAGATCAGGCGGGGGGCTATTTGGAGCAGTTCTTC. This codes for CASSQDQAGGYLEQFF.

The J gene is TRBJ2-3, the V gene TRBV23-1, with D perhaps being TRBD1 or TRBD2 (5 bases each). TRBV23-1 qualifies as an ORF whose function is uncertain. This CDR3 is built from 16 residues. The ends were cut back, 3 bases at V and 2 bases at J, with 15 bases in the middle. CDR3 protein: CASSQLGVALTDTQYF. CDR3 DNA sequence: TGCGCCAGCAGTCAGTTAGGGGTAGCGCTCACAGATACGCAGTATTTT.

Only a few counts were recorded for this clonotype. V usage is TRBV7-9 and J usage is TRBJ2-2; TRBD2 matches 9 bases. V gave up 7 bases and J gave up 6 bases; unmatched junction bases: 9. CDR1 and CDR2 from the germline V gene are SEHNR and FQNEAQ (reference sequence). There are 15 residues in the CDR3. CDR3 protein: CASTLGGLAPGELFF. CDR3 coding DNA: TGTGCCAGCACTCTAGGTGGACTAGCGCCCGGGGAGCTGTTTTTT.

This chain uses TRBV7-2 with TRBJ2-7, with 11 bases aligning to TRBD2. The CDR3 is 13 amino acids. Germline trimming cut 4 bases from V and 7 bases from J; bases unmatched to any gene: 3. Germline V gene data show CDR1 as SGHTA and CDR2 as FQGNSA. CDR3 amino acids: CASSSGTSGEQYF. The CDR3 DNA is TGTGCCAGCAGCTCCGGGACTAGCGGAGAGCAGTACTTC.

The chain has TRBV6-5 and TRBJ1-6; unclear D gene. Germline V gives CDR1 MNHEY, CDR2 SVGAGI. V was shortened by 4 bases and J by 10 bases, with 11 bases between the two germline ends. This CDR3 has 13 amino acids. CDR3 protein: CASSSDTGSPLHF. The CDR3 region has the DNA TGTGCCAGCAGTTCCGATACGGGATCACCCCTCCACTTT.

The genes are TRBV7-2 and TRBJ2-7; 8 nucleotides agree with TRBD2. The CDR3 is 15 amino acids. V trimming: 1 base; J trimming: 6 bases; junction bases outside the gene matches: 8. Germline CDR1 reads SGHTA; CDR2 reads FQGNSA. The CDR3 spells CASSLGGAGVSEQYF. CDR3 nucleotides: TGTGCCAGCAGCTTAGGAGGAGCGGGAGTTTCCGAGCAGTACTTC.

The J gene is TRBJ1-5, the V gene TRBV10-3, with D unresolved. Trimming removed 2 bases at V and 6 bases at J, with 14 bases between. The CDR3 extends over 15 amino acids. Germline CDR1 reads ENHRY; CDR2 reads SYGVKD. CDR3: CAISEIGELGQPQHF. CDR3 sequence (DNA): TGTGCCATCAGTGAGATCGGCGAGCTCGGTCAGCCCCAGCATTTT.

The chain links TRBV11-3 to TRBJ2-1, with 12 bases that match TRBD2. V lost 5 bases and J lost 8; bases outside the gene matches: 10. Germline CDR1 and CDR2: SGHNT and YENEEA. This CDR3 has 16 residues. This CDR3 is CASSPRLAGVEDEQFF. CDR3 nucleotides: TGTGCCAGCAGCCCGAGACTAGCGGGAGTTGAGGATGAGCAGTTCTTC.

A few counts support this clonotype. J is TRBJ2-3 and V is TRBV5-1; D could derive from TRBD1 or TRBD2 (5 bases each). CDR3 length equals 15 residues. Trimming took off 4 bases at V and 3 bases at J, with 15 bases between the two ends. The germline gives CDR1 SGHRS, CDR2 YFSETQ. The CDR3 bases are TGCGCCAGCAGCATGACAGCGGTTGGGACAGATACGCAGTATTTT. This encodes CASSMTAVGTDTQYF. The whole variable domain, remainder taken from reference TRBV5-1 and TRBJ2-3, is KAGVTQTPRYLIKTRGQQVTLSCSPISGHRSVSWYQQTPGQGLQFLFEYFSETQRNKGNFPGRFSGRQFSNSRSEMNVSTLELGDSALYLCASSMTAVGTDTQYFGPGTRLTVL.

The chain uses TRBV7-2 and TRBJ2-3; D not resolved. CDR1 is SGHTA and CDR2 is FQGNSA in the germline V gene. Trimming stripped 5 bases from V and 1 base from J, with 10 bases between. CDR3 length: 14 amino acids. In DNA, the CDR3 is TGTGCCAGCAGCCCGAGTAGGGGCACAGATACGCAGTATTTT. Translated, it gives CASSPSRGTDTQYF.

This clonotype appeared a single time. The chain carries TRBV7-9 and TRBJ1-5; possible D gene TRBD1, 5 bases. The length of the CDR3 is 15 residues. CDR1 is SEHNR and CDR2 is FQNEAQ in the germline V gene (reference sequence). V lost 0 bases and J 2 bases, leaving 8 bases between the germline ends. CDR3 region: CASSLALGGNQPQHF. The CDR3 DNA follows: TGTGCCAGCAGCTTAGCTCTGGGGGGCAATCAGCCCCAGCATTTT. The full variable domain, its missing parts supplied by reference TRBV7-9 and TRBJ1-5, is DTGVSQNPRHKITKRGQNVTFRCDPISEHNRLYWYRQTLGQGPEFLTYFQNEAQLEKSRLLSDRFSAERPKGSFSTLEIQRTEQGDSAMYLCASSLALGGNQPQHFGDGTRLSIL.

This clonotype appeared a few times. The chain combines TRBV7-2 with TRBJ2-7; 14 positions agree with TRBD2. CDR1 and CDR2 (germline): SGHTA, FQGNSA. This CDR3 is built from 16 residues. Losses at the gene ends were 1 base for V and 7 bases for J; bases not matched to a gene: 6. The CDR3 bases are TGTGCCAGCAGCTTAGTGACTAGCGGGAGGGGAAAGGAGCAGTACTTC. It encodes CASSLVTSGRGKEQYF.

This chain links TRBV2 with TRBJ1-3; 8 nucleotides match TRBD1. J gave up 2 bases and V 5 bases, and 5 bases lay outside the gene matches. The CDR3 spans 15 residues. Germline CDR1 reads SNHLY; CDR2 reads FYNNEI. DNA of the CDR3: TGTGCCAGCAGTACTCGGACAGGGACTGGAAACACCATATATTTT. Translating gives CASSTRTGTGNTIYF.

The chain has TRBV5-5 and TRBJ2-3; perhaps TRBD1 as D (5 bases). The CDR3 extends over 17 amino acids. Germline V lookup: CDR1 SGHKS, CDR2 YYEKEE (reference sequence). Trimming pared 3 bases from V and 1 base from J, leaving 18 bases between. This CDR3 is CASSSEPGRFGTDTQYF. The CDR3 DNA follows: TGTGCCAGCAGCTCGGAACCAGGGCGTTTCGGCACAGATACGCAGTATTTT.

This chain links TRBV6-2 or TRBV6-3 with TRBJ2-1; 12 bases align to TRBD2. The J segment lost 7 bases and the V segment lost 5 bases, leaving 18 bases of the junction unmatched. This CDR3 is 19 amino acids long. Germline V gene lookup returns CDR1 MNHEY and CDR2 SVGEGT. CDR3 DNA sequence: TGTGCCAGCAGTCACGCGGGACTAGCGGGCGTCCCTGGTGAGAATGAGCAGTTCTTC. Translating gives CASSHAGLAGVPGENEQFF.

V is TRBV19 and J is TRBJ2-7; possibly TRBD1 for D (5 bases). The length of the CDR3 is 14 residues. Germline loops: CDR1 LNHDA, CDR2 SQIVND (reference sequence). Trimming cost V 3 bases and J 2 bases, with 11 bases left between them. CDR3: CASSMLDKTYEQYF. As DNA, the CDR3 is TGTGCCAGTAGTATGCTGGACAAGACCTACGAGCAGTACTTC.

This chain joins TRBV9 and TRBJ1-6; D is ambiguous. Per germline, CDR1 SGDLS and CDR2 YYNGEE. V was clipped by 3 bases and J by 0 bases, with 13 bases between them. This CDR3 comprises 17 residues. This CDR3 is CASSEIDRSSYNSPLHF. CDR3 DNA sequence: TGTGCCAGCAGCGAAATCGATCGGAGCTCCTATAATTCACCCCTCCACTTT.

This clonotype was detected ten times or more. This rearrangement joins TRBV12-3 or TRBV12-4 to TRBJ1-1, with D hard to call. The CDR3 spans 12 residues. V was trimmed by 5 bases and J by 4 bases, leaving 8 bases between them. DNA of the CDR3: TGTGCCAGCAGTCAAATCGGCACTGAAGCTTTCTTT. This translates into CASSQIGTEAFF.

CDR3 coding DNA: TGTGCCAGCAGTTTTTGGGGGGGGCGAGCAGATACGCAGTATTTT. Residues: CASSFWGGRADTQYF. The V and J genes are TRBV12-3 or TRBV12-4 and TRBJ2-3; possible D gene TRBD2, 7 bases. Trimming took off 3 bases at V and 4 bases at J, with 14 bases between the two ends. The CDR3 totals 15 residues.

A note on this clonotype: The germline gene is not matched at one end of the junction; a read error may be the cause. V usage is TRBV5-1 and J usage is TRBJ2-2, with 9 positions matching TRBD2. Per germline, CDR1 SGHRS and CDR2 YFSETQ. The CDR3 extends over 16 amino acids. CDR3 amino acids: CASSPGTSSKTGELFF. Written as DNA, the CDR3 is TGCGCCAGCAGCCCGGGGACTAGCTCGAAGACCGGGGAGCTGTTTTTT.

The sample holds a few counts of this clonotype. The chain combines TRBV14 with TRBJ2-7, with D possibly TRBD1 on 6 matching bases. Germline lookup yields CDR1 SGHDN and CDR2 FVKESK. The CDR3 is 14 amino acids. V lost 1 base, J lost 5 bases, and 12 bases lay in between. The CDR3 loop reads CASSQAGVLNEQYF. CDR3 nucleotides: TGTGCCAGCAGCCAAGCAGGGGTTTTAAACGAGCAGTACTTC.

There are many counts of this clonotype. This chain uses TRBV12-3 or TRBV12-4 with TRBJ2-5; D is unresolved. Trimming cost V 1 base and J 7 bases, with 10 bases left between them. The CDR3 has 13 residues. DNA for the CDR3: TGTGCCAGCAGTTTAGTAGGGAAAGGGACCCAGTACTTC. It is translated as CASSLVGKGTQYF.

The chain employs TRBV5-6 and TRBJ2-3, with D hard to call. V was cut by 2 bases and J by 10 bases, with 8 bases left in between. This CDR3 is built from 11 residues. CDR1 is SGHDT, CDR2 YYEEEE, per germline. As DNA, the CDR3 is TGTGCCAGCAGCTTTCTCCAGTCGCAGTATTTT. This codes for CASSFLQSQYF.

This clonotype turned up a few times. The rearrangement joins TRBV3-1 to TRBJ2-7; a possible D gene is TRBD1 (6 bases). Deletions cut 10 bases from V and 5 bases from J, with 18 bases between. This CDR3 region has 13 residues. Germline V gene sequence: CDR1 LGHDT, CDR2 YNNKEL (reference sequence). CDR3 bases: TGTGCCACCACCGTTCAGGGGACCAACGAGCAGTACTTC. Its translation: CATTVQGTNEQYF.